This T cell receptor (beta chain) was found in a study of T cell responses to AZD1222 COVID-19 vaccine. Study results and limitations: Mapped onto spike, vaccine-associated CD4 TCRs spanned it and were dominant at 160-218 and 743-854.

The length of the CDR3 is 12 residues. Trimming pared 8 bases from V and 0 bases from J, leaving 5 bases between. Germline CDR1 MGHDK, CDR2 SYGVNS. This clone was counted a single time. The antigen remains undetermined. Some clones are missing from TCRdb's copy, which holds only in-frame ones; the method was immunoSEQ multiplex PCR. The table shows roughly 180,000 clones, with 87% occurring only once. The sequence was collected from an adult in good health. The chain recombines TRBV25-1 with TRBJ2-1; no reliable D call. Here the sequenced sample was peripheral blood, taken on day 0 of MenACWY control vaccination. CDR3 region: CASGVSYNEQFF. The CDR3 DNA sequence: TGTGCCAGCGGGGTCTCCTACAATGAGCAGTTCTTC. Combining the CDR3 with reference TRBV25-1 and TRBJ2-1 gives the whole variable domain EADIYQTPRYLVIGTGKKITLECSQTMGHDKMYWYQQDPGMELHLIHYSYGVNSTEKGDLSSESTVSRIRTEHFPLTLESARPSHTSQYLCASGVSYNEQFFGPGTRLTVL.